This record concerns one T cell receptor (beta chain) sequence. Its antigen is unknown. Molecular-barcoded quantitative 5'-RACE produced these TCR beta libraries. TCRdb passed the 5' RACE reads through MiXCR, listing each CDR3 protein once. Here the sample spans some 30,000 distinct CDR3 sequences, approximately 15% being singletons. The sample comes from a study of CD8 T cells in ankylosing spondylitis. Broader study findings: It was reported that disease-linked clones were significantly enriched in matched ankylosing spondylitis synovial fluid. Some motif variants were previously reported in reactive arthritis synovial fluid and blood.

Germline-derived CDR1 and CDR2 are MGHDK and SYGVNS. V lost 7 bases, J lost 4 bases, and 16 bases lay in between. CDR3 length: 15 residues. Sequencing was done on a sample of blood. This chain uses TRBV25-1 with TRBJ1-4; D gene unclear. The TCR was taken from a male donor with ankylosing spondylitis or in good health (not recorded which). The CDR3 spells CASTQTGLNNEKLFF. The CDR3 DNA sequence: TGTGCCAGCACCCAAACCGGACTCAATAATGAAAAACTGTTTTTT. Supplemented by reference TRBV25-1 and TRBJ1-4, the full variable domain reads EADIYQTPRYLVIGTGKKITLECSQTMGHDKMYWYQQDPGMELHLIHYSYGVNSTEKGDLSSESTVSRIRTEHFPLTLESARPSHTSQYLCASTQTGLNNEKLFFGSGTQLSVL.